This T cell receptor beta chain was sequenced for a study of T cell repertoires in cytomegalovirus infection (dated by TCRdb to the late 2010s). Notes on the research overall: Donor HLA type was relevant to the analysis, because carriage of CMV infection together with the matching HLA type was indicated by public TCR beta signatures.

Here is what the overall study found, with its caveats: In both this cohort and an independent approximately 350-donor cohort, the cumulative frequency of public TCR beta family members distinguished carriers of CMV infection plus the relevant HLA type. The ex vivo response was dominated by HLA-C-restricted CMV-specific TCR beta clonotypes, which also provided the single most frequent clonotype in two of eight donors.

TCRdb shows the sequencer as Illumina HiSeq 1500. The public reads were quality trimmed at Q25 with fastp and then assembled into clones with MiXCR by TCRdb, keeping productive beta chains. Every distinct CDR3 protein forms one entry, paired with its most common genes and DNA. The sample table records under 300,000 distinct CDR3 sequences; approximately 13% of these occur just once. The ten biggest clones cover 1.5% to 2% of the sample. CDR1 and CDR2, per the germline V gene, are SGHTA and FQGNSA. Germline trimming: 5 bases from V, 4 bases from J; junction bases outside gene matches: 7. The CDR3 numbers 15 residues from cysteine through phenylalanine. CDR3 DNA only is kept here, 45 bases in frame from base 1. This clonotype was counted between two and nine times. Which antigen it targets is not known. No much larger clonotype is one base removed from it; base qualities were not supplied.

This chain is built from TRBV7-2 and TRBJ2-1, with 8 bases aligning to TRBD2. The sample comprised PBMCs. The TCR originated in a human donor in good health (CMV status not recorded). Some clones in this sample may be carry-over from other donors' samples. The DNA is TGTGCCAGCAGCAGTAGCGGGGCCCCTTACAATGAGCAGTTCTTC. This is translated as CASSSSGAPYNEQFF.